This entry lists 25 T cell receptor beta chains sequenced from one sample in a study of cytomegalovirus exposure and HLA in healthy donors. It was with 60 Vbeta and 13 Jbeta primers that the PCR ran. Method: immunoSEQ multiplex PCR; TCRdb's copy keeps in-frame clones and lacks some. The sample yields around 100,000 clones, around 61% seen once. The source material was PBMCs. Source of these receptors: a woman in her twenties or thirties in good health and CMV-seronegative.

The chain links TRBV19 to TRBJ2-3; 8 bases line up with TRBD2. In germline, CDR1 is LNHDA, CDR2 SQIVND (reference sequence). The ends lost 6 bases at V and 3 bases at J; junction bases unmatched: 11. The CDR3 runs 16 residues. CDR3 nucleotides: TGTGCCAGTAGCCCTGCGAGCGGGAGAGCGACAGATACGCAGTATTTT. Translation gives CASSPASGRATDTQYF.

V gene TRBV20-1 combines with J gene TRBJ2-7; D gene ambiguous. CDR1 is DFQATT, CDR2 SNEGSKA, per germline (reference sequence). The CDR3 loop spans 11 amino acids. Trimming pared 2 bases from V and 1 base from J, leaving 3 bases between. CDR3 residues: CSARQSYEQYF. For the CDR3, the DNA is TGCAGTGCTAGACAATCCTACGAGCAGTACTTC.

DNA of the CDR3: TGTGCCAGCAGCTCGGACAGAACGGGGACTGAAGCTTTCTTT. It is translated as CASSSDRTGTEAFF. V gene TRBV11-2 combines with J gene TRBJ1-1, with D perhaps matching TRBD1 (6 bases). Germline lookup yields CDR1 SGHAT and CDR2 FQNNGV. The CDR3 is 14 residues long. V dropped 4 bases and J dropped 5 bases, with 14 bases sitting between them.

This sequence joins TRBV7-2 and TRBJ2-1; 8 bases map to TRBD2. After removal of 1 base from V and 8 bases from J, the junction contained 7 bases not matched to a gene. Germline CDR1 reads SGHTA; CDR2 reads FQGNSA. This CDR3 is built from 15 residues. CDR3 sequence: CASSLGRAGGDEQFF. CDR3 coding DNA: TGTGCCAGCAGCTTAGGGCGCGCGGGAGGCGATGAGCAGTTCTTC.

This clone is a singleton in its sample. The V gene is TRBV5-4, the J gene TRBJ2-5; 7 bases line up with TRBD1. CDR1 SGHNT and CDR2 YYREEE come from the germline V gene (reference sequence). This CDR3 has 16 residues. V was clipped by 6 bases and J by 4 bases; unmatched bases: 15. CDR3 nucleotides: TGTGCCAGCATCCCCCAACCGGGGCAGGGGGTAGAGACCCAGTACTTC. It codes for CASIPQPGQGVETQYF.

The J gene is TRBJ2-1, the V gene TRBV9; 11 nucleotides align to TRBD2. This CDR3 comprises 16 residues. Germline loops: CDR1 SGDLS, CDR2 YYNGEE. Losses at the gene ends were 3 bases for V and 2 bases for J; bases not matched to a gene: 4. CDR3 nucleotides: TGTGCCAGCAGCGGCATAGCGGGAGGGACCTACAATGAGCAGTTCTTC. Encoded protein: CASSGIAGGTYNEQFF.

DNA for the CDR3: TGTGCCAGCAGTTTTCCGTGGCTAGACTACAATGAGCAGTTCTTC. Amino acids: CASSFPWLDYNEQFF. The gene calls are TRBV28 and TRBJ2-1; D uncertain. In germline, CDR1 is MDHEN, CDR2 SYDVKM. This CDR3 has 15 residues. V dropped 3 bases and J dropped 3 bases, with 12 bases sitting between them.

In DNA form, the CDR3 reads TGTGCCAGCAGCCCACTACGCGGGGGTCATGGCTACACCTTC. Translation: CASSPLRGGHGYTF. The chain recombines TRBV11-2 with TRBJ1-2; D might be TRBD1 (5 bases). Germline CDR1 SGHAT, CDR2 FQNNGV. V was clipped by 5 bases and J by 6 bases, with 16 bases between them. This CDR3 region has 14 residues.

The V and J genes are TRBV18 and TRBJ2-7, with D possibly being TRBD2 (6 bases). Trimming took 6 bases from V and 2 from J, leaving 14 bases between them. Germline CDR1 and CDR2: KGHSH and LQKENI. The CDR3 spans 14 residues. CDR3 in amino acids: CASSRGLNTYEQYF. The DNA for the CDR3 is TGTGCCAGCTCGCGGGGACTTAACACCTACGAGCAGTACTTC. Looking up the rest from reference TRBV18 and TRBJ2-7 gives the full variable domain: NAGVMQNPRHLVRRRGQEARLRCSPMKGHSHVYWYRQLPEEGLKFMVYLQKENIIDESGMPKERFSAEFPKEGPSILRIQQVVRGDSAAYFCASSRGLNTYEQYFGPGTRLTVT.

Points on this clone: At one of its ends the junction is not consistent with the germline gene, which may arise from a read error. Additional DNA sequences in this sample encode the identical CDR3. The CDR3 spells CASSLRTAQEQFF. CDR3 in DNA: TGTGCTAGCAGCCTGCGGACAGCCCAAGAGCAGTTCTTC. The chain couples TRBV7-3 to TRBJ2-1; possible D gene TRBD1, 6 bases. CDR3 length: 13 amino acids. Looked up from germline, CDR1 is SGHTA and CDR2 is FQGTGA.

This clone has a handful of counts. The chain's CDR3 is CASGPGQGLWETQYF. The CDR3 DNA sequence: TGTGCCAGCGGACCGGGACAGGGATTATGGGAGACCCAGTACTTC. The chain employs TRBV6-6 and TRBJ2-5; 9 bases map to TRBD1. Germline V gives CDR1 MNHNY, CDR2 SVGAGI (reference sequence). This CDR3 is 15 amino acids long. After removal of 8 bases from V and 5 bases from J, the junction contained 12 bases not matched to a gene.

Only a few counts were recorded for this clone. The chain uses TRBV11-2 and TRBJ2-1, with 11 bases fitting TRBD2. The CDR3 is made up of 15 amino acids. Trimming took 4 bases from V and 9 from J; bases not matched to a gene: 8. Germline V gene sequence: CDR1 SGHAT, CDR2 FQNNGV. CDR3 nucleotides: TGTGCCAGCAGCTCTACTAGCGGGAGTTTCGTTGAGCAGTTCTTC. Protein product: CASSSTSGSFVEQFF. The full variable domain, in which reference TRBV11-2 and TRBJ2-1 provide the parts outside the CDR3, is EAGVAQSPRYKIIEKRQSVAFWCNPISGHATLYWYQQILGQGPKLLIQFQNNGVVDDSQLPKDRFSAERLKGVDSTLKIQPAKLEDSAVYLCASSSTSGSFVEQFFGPGTRLTVL.

CDR3 DNA sequence: TGTGCCAGCAGCAAAAGCGGGACAAGCACAGATACGCAGTATTTT. Its protein product is CASSKSGTSTDTQYF. The chain couples TRBV9 to TRBJ2-3; a weak D match, TRBD2 (7 bases). CDR1 is SGDLS and CDR2 is YYNGEE in the germline V gene. The germline V and J ends were trimmed by 4 bases and 0 bases, with 12 bases remaining between them. CDR3 size: 15 residues.

The chain carries TRBV30 and TRBJ2-1, with 7 bases that match TRBD1. After removal of 5 bases from V and 3 bases from J, the junction contained 10 bases not matched to a gene. CDR3 length: 15 amino acids. Germline CDR1 reads GTSNPN; CDR2 reads SVGIG (reference sequence). The CDR3, as DNA: TGTGCCTGGGGTAGACCCGGGACAGACTACAATGAGCAGTTCTTC. The encoded protein is CAWGRPGTDYNEQFF.

This clone came up once. The gene calls are TRBV5-6 and TRBJ1-1; possible D gene TRBD1, 6 bases. Germline V CDR1 and CDR2: SGHDT, YYEEEE. Between the trimmed V and J ends, which lost 3 bases and 0 bases, there was a span of 15 bases. The CDR3 totals 16 residues. The DNA for the CDR3 is TGTGCCAGCAGCTATTTCGACAGGATAATGAACACTGAAGCTTTCTTT. Protein: CASSYFDRIMNTEAFF.

The chain carries TRBV30 and TRBJ2-3, with D possibly matching TRBD2 (5 bases). The CDR3 has 13 amino acids. CDR1 is GTSNPN, CDR2 SVGIG, per germline (reference sequence). Trimming removed 0 bases at V and 4 bases at J, with 8 bases between. CDR3 sequence: CAWSVLGADTQYF. Written as DNA, the CDR3 is TGTGCCTGGAGTGTACTGGGAGCAGATACGCAGTATTTT.

This clone was observed a handful of times. This chain connects TRBV29-1 to TRBJ1-4; 10 bases are shared with TRBD1. Germline V gene sequence: CDR1 SQVTM, CDR2 ANQGSEA. The junction had 7 bases not matched to a gene; V was cut back by 7 bases and J by 8 bases. CDR3 length equals 13 residues. CDR3 in amino acids: CSALGTGDEKLFF. In DNA, the CDR3 is TGCAGCGCCCTAGGGACAGGGGACGAAAAACTGTTTTTT. Variable domain in full (rest from reference TRBV29-1 and TRBJ1-4): SAVISQKPSRDICQRGTSLTIQCQVDSQVTMMFWYRQQPGQSLTLIATANQGSEATYESGFVIDKFPISRPNLTFSTLTVSNMSPEDSSIYLCSALGTGDEKLFFGSGTQLSVL.

This clone was seen once. The rearrangement uses TRBV7-9 and TRBJ2-3; no firm D call. This CDR3 has 14 amino acids. Trimming pared 4 bases from V and 4 bases from J, leaving 12 bases between. The germline CDR1 and CDR2 sequences are SEHNR and FQNEAQ (reference sequence). The CDR3 DNA sequence: TGTGCCAGCAGCTCCCCCCAAGCTGCAGATACGCAGTATTTT. This codes for CASSSPQAADTQYF.

This chain joins TRBV7-8 and TRBJ1-4, with 9 bases aligning to TRBD1. The germline V gene encodes CDR1 SGHVS and CDR2 FQNEAQ. Trimming took 6 bases from V and 6 from J; bases not matched to a gene: 8. The CDR3 is made up of 15 amino acids. CDR3 sequence: CASSPLRDRDEKLFF. The CDR3 coding sequence is TGTGCCAGCAGTCCCCTAAGGGACAGGGATGAAAAACTGTTTTTT.

The chain has TRBV18 and TRBJ1-5; D is perhaps TRBD1 (5 bases). Germline V lookup: CDR1 KGHSH, CDR2 LQKENI. V was shortened by 3 bases and J by 11 bases, with 17 bases between the two germline ends. This CDR3 contains 14 residues. For the CDR3, the DNA is TGTGCCAGCTCACCGGATCAGGGTCTGTCTGCCCAGCATTTT. Encoded protein: CASSPDQGLSAQHF.

The chain carries TRBV28 and TRBJ1-3, with D maybe TRBD1 (5 bases). The CDR3 is made up of 12 amino acids. Germline V gives CDR1 MDHEN, CDR2 SYDVKM. V gave up 4 bases and J gave up 8 bases, with 9 bases separating them. CDR3 DNA: TGTGCCAGCAGTTCCAGGGTTCACACCATATATTTT. Translating gives CASSSRVHTIYF.

CDR3 nucleotide sequence: TGTGCCAGCAAACCCGACACCTTAGCCAAAAACATTCAGTACTTC. It encodes CASKPDTLAKNIQYF. This chain uses TRBV27 with TRBJ2-4; D is unresolved. Germline V gene data show CDR1 as MNHEY and CDR2 as SMNVEV (reference sequence). The germline V and J ends were trimmed by 7 bases and 0 bases, with 13 bases remaining between them. The CDR3 consists of 15 residues.

This clone has more than one count but fewer than ten. V usage is TRBV6-5 and J usage is TRBJ1-2, with 8 bases matching TRBD1. After removal of 2 bases from V and 5 bases from J, the junction contained 4 bases not matched to a gene. CDR1 is MNHEY, CDR2 SVGAGI, per germline. The CDR3 is made up of 14 amino acids. CDR3 sequence (DNA): TGTGCCAGCAGTTACCTAGGACAGGGTTATGGCTACACCTTC. Translated: CASSYLGQGYGYTF.

This clone was observed a handful of times. The V and J genes are TRBV27 and TRBJ1-5; tentative D call: TRBD1 (6 bases). In germline, CDR1 is MNHEY, CDR2 SMNVEV (reference sequence). V lost 5 bases, J lost 8 bases, and 19 bases lay in between. This CDR3 comprises 15 residues. CDR3 in amino acids: CASSASRGYHEPQHF. The CDR3, as DNA: TGTGCCAGCAGTGCTTCCAGGGGCTACCACGAGCCCCAGCATTTT.

This rearrangement joins TRBV7-8 to TRBJ2-1, with 7 bases lining up with TRBD1. Germline CDR1 reads SGHVS; CDR2 reads FQNEAQ. The CDR3 sequence is 14 residues long. Trimming cost V 3 bases and J 8 bases; bases outside gene matches: 7. CDR3 amino acids: CASSLQTGWDEQFF. The CDR3 nucleotides read TGTGCCAGCAGCTTGCAGACAGGGTGGGATGAGCAGTTCTTC. The full variable domain, completed using reference TRBV7-8 and TRBJ2-1, is GAGVSQSPRYKVAKRGQDVALRCDPISGHVSLFWYQQALGQGPEFLTYFQNEAQLDKSGLPSDRFFAERPEGSVSTLKIQRTQQEDSAVYLCASSLQTGWDEQFFGPGTRLTVL.